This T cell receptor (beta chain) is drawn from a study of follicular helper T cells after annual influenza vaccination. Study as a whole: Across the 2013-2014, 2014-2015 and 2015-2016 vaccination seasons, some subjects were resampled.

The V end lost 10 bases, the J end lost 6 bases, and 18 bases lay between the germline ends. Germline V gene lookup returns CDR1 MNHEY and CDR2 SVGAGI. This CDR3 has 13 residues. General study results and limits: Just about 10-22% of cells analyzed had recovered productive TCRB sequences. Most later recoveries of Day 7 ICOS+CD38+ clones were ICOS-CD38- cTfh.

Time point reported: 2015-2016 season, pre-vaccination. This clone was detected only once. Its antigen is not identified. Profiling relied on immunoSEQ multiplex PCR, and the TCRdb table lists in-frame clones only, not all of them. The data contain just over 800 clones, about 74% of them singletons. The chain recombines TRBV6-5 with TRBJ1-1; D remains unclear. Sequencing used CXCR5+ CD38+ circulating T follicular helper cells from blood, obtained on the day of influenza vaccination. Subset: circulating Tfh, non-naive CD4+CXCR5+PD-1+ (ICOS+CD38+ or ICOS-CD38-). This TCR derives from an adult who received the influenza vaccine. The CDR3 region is CATTSPVDAEAFF. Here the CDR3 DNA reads TGTGCCACCACGTCCCCCGTAGACGCTGAAGCTTTCTTT.